The entry that follows covers one T cell receptor beta chain sequence. The antigen is not known. The source of the sample is a study of Ad26.COV2.S vaccination and SARS-CoV-2 variants. At the level of the study: The study gave Ad26.COV2.S intramuscularly, once or twice 56 days apart. Regarding the study as a whole: Vaccinated individuals (as opposed to placebo recipients) had higher spike-specific TCR breadth. Responses of spike-specific T cells (both CD8+ and CD4+) reportedly showed substantial breadth after vaccination.

Documented treatment: 15 to 20 received Ad26.COV2.S at low or high dose, single or two shots; about 5 received placebo; per-sample allocation not given. On day 63 after the first injection, vaccine and placebo recipients gave samples. The donor was a Boston adult aged 18-55 years. Assay: immunoSEQ multiplex PCR; the TCRdb copy retains only in-frame clones and omits some. The table has about 440,000 clones, about 83% seen once; the top ten hold over 10%. V lost 7 bases, J lost 2 bases, and 24 bases lay in between. This CDR3 spans 18 amino acids. Germline V gene lookup returns CDR1 SGHTA and CDR2 FQGNSA.

Specimen: peripheral blood, collected in a trial of Ad26.COV2.S vaccine versus placebo. The TCR originated in a person aged 18 to 65 who received the Ad26.COV2.S COVID-19 vaccine or a placebo. The chain joins TRBV7-2 to TRBJ2-1; TRBD1 or TRBD2 may be the D gene (5 bases each). CDR3 loop: CASTRSRKGSGTYNEQFF. CDR3 nucleotides: TGTGCCAGCACCCGTTCCAGAAAGGGGAGTGGGACCTACAATGAGCAGTTCTTC.